Following are 7 T cell receptor beta chains from one sample sequenced in a study of CD8 T cells in Susac syndrome. RNA in amounts of roughly 0.5 to 1 ug was reverse transcribed with random hexamers. TCRdb independently ran MiXCR on the immunoSEQ multiplex PCR reads; one entry per CDR3 protein. The data contain approximately 150,000 distinct CDR3 sequences, 80% to 85% of them singletons. Source material: CD8+ T cells from PBMCs. The source is a human donor with multiple sclerosis.

The J gene is TRBJ2-1, the V gene TRBV29-1; D is possibly TRBD2 (6 bases). The germline CDR1 and CDR2 sequences are SQVTM and ANQGSEA. The CDR3 runs 14 residues. V gave up 7 bases and J gave up 5 bases, with 18 bases separating them. The DNA for the CDR3 is TGCAGCGCCCGAGGAGGGGCATACGACAATGAGCAGTTCTTC. This sequence encodes CSARGGAYDNEQFF.

V and J are TRBV24-1 and TRBJ1-2; the D is unclear. CDR1 is KGHDR and CDR2 is SFDVKD in the germline V gene. The CDR3 is made up of 13 amino acids. Trimming took off 3 bases at V and 8 bases at J, with 12 bases between the two ends. The DNA of the CDR3 is TGTGCCACCAGTGATGGCGGGTACGACGGCTACACCTTC. Its protein product is CATSDGGYDGYTF.

This chain links TRBV6-1 with TRBJ1-2, with D perhaps matching TRBD1 (6 bases). In germline, CDR1 is MNHNS, CDR2 SASEGT. The V and J ends lost 9 bases and 5 bases respectively, with 10 bases between them. This CDR3 spans 11 amino acids. The CDR3 protein is CASWGAYGYTF. CDR3 in DNA: TGTGCCAGTTGGGGGGCATATGGCTACACCTTC.

This chain links TRBV19 with TRBJ2-7; TRBD1 matches at 10 bases. CDR1 and CDR2 (germline): LNHDA, SQIVND (reference sequence). This CDR3 region has 15 residues. V trimming: 5 bases; J trimming: 2 bases; junction bases outside the gene matches: 6. The CDR3 DNA reads as TGTGCCAGTAGTCCGACGGGGACAGGGGCCTACGAGCAGTACTTC. It encodes CASSPTGTGAYEQYF.

The chain joins TRBV28 to TRBJ2-1, with 10 bases aligning to TRBD1. With V trimmed by 8 bases and J by 7 bases, 11 bases remained unmatched. This CDR3 spans 15 amino acids. Germline CDR1 is MDHEN and CDR2 is SYDVKM. The CDR3 coding sequence is TGTGCCAGCGGAAGGGACAGGGGAGTGTATAATGAGCAGTTCTTC. Translated, it gives CASGRDRGVYNEQFF.

The chain carries TRBV3-1 and TRBJ2-2, with D perhaps assigned TRBD1 or TRBD2 (5 bases each). CDR1 is LGHDT and CDR2 is YNNKEL in the germline V gene (reference sequence). This CDR3 contains 17 residues. Trimming removed 3 bases from V and 2 bases from J, with 16 bases in between. The CDR3 DNA sequence: TGTGCCAGCAGCCACCCCCCCGGGGCCCGAAACACCGGGGAGCTGTTTTTT. Its translation is CASSHPPGARNTGELFF.

The genes are TRBV19 and TRBJ2-3; the D gene is possibly TRBD1 (5 bases). The CDR3 runs 15 residues. Germline CDR1 is LNHDA and CDR2 is SQIVND (reference sequence). Trimming left V 5 bases short and J 2 bases short, with 14 bases between. CDR3 loop: CASSVDSKLTDTQYF. The CDR3, as DNA: TGTGCCAGTAGTGTTGACAGTAAACTCACAGATACGCAGTATTTT.